These T cell receptor beta chains were read from a single sample in a study of blood T cell repertoires in COVID-19. The protocol was immunoSEQ multiplex PCR, while the TCRdb copy is restricted to in-frame clones and leaves out a portion. Found here are 300,000 to 350,000 clones, roughly 89% of them singletons; the top ten hold less than 3.5%. Input material: peripheral blood. These receptors were obtained from a woman aged 18-29 years who had recovered from COVID-19. Both conserved end residues are part of each CDR3. Each record gives: D gene, J gene, V gene, clone size, CDR3 length, CDR3 protein, CDR3 DNA. The D gene is left open where the match is weak. Some rows mark clone size as missing; the rest say once, few, many or name a class of expanded clone.

d_call: TRBD1
j_call: TRBJ2-2
v_call: TRBV24-1
clone_size: -
cdr3_length: 17
cdr3_aa: CATSDPPGQVYTGELFF
cdr3_nt: TGTGCCACCAGTGATCCGCCGGGACAGGTCTACACCGGGGAGCTGTTTTTT

d_call: -
j_call: TRBJ2-1
v_call: TRBV7-2
clone_size: -
cdr3_length: 15
cdr3_aa: CASSQGSLPYNEQFF
cdr3_nt: TGTGCCAGCAGCCAAGGGAGTCTCCCCTACAATGAGCAGTTCTTC

d_call: -
j_call: TRBJ2-1
v_call: TRBV24-1
clone_size: -
cdr3_length: 15
cdr3_aa: CATSDYRDFGNEQFF
cdr3_nt: TGTGCCACCAGTGATTACCGGGATTTCGGCAATGAGCAGTTCTTC

d_call: -
j_call: TRBJ2-1
v_call: TRBV6-6
clone_size: -
cdr3_length: 14
cdr3_aa: CASKLPTQESEQFF
cdr3_nt: TGTGCCAGCAAACTCCCGACTCAAGAGAGTGAGCAGTTCTTC

d_call: -
j_call: TRBJ1-3
v_call: TRBV3-1/TRBV3-2
clone_size: -
cdr3_length: 15
cdr3_aa: CASRRFGTARDTIYF
cdr3_nt: TGTGCCAGCAGACGCTTCGGGACTGCCAGAGACACCATATATTTT

d_call: TRBD1
j_call: TRBJ1-1
v_call: TRBV6-5
clone_size: -
cdr3_length: 15
cdr3_aa: CASSRGTGGYFEAFF
cdr3_nt: TGTGCCAGCAGTAGAGGGACAGGGGGCTATTTTGAAGCTTTCTTT

d_call: TRBD1
j_call: TRBJ2-2
v_call: TRBV7-2
clone_size: once
cdr3_length: 16
cdr3_aa: CASSSRTGGYTGELFF
cdr3_nt: TGTGCCAGCAGCTCTCGGACAGGGGGCTACACCGGGGAGCTGTTTTTT

d_call: TRBD2
j_call: TRBJ2-1
v_call: TRBV7-2
clone_size: -
cdr3_length: 15
cdr3_aa: CASSLGTSVYNEQFF
cdr3_nt: TGTGCCAGCAGCTTAGGGACTAGCGTCTACAATGAGCAGTTCTTC

d_call: -
j_call: TRBJ2-3
v_call: TRBV5-1
clone_size: -
cdr3_length: 15
cdr3_aa: CASSSSSGSTDTQYF
cdr3_nt: TGCGCCAGCAGCTCCTCTTCAGGCAGCACAGATACGCAGTATTTT

d_call: -
j_call: TRBJ2-1
v_call: TRBV4-3
clone_size: -
cdr3_length: 15
cdr3_aa: CASSQDLRSYNEQFF
cdr3_nt: TGCGCCAGCAGCCAAGATCTGCGCTCCTACAATGAGCAGTTCTTC

d_call: TRBD2
j_call: TRBJ2-3
v_call: TRBV12-5
clone_size: once
cdr3_length: 16
cdr3_aa: CASGSPPGLRTDTQYF
cdr3_nt: TGTGCTAGTGGATCCCCTCCGGGACTACGCACAGATACGCAGTATTTT

d_call: -
j_call: TRBJ1-1
v_call: TRBV5-6
clone_size: -
cdr3_length: 14
cdr3_aa: CASSLRGIGTEAFF
cdr3_nt: TGTGCCAGCAGCTTAAGGGGAATTGGCACTGAAGCTTTCTTT

d_call: -
j_call: TRBJ1-3
v_call: TRBV9
clone_size: once
cdr3_length: 16
cdr3_aa: CASSAPPSRSGNTIYF
cdr3_nt: TGTGCCAGCAGCGCCCCCCCTTCCCGCTCTGGAAACACCATATATTTT

d_call: TRBD2
j_call: TRBJ2-2
v_call: TRBV19
clone_size: -
cdr3_length: 14
cdr3_aa: CASNRGGSTGELFF
cdr3_nt: TGTGCCAGTAATAGGGGCGGGAGTACCGGGGAGCTGTTTTTT

d_call: -
j_call: TRBJ2-1
v_call: TRBV7-9
clone_size: -
cdr3_length: 15
cdr3_aa: CASSPGPLQGNEQFF
cdr3_nt: TGTGCCAGCAGCCCTGGACCACTCCAGGGAAATGAGCAGTTCTTC

d_call: -
j_call: TRBJ2-5
v_call: TRBV3-1/TRBV3-2
clone_size: -
cdr3_length: 11
cdr3_aa: CAFKGRETQYF
cdr3_nt: TGTGCCTTCAAAGGGAGGGAGACCCAGTACTTC

d_call: -
j_call: TRBJ2-2
v_call: TRBV1
clone_size: -
cdr3_length: 16
cdr3_aa: CTSSRKGGTDTGELFF
cdr3_nt: TGCACCAGCAGCCGCAAAGGGGGCACGGACACCGGGGAGCTGTTTTTT

d_call: -
j_call: TRBJ2-1
v_call: TRBV7-9
clone_size: -
cdr3_length: 17
cdr3_aa: CASIVPSIGVAYNEQFF
cdr3_nt: TGTGCCAGCATCGTTCCCTCGATCGGAGTTGCCTACAATGAGCAGTTCTTC

d_call: -
j_call: TRBJ1-5
v_call: TRBV19
clone_size: -
cdr3_length: 10
cdr3_aa: CASSNQPQHF
cdr3_nt: TGTGCCAGCTCCAATCAGCCCCAGCATTTT

d_call: TRBD2
j_call: TRBJ2-1
v_call: TRBV4-1
clone_size: -
cdr3_length: 15
cdr3_aa: CASSQNWAGDNEQFF
cdr3_nt: TGCGCCAGCAGCCAAAATTGGGCGGGAGACAATGAGCAGTTCTTC

d_call: -
j_call: TRBJ2-2
v_call: TRBV6-2/TRBV6-3
clone_size: -
cdr3_length: 13
cdr3_aa: CASSYRATGELFF
cdr3_nt: TGTGCCAGCAGTTACCGCGCCACCGGGGAGCTGTTTTTT

d_call: TRBD1
j_call: TRBJ1-1
v_call: TRBV29-1
clone_size: -
cdr3_length: 13
cdr3_aa: CSVDGQGWTEAFF
cdr3_nt: TGCAGCGTCGACGGACAGGGATGGACTGAAGCTTTCTTT

d_call: TRBD2
j_call: TRBJ2-3
v_call: TRBV6-2/TRBV6-3
clone_size: -
cdr3_length: 17
cdr3_aa: CASSYSTSGRVPDTQYF
cdr3_nt: TGTGCCAGCAGTTACTCGACTAGCGGGAGGGTTCCAGATACGCAGTATTTT

d_call: -
j_call: TRBJ1-1
v_call: TRBV2
clone_size: -
cdr3_length: 14
cdr3_aa: CASSLRRMNTEAFF
cdr3_nt: TGTGCCAGCAGCCTAAGGAGGATGAACACTGAAGCTTTCTTT

d_call: -
j_call: TRBJ2-1
v_call: TRBV6-1
clone_size: once
cdr3_length: 14
cdr3_aa: CASSETSSYNEQFF
cdr3_nt: TGTGCCAGCAGTGAGACTAGCTCCTACAATGAGCAGTTCTTC

d_call: TRBD1
j_call: TRBJ2-2
v_call: TRBV7-9
clone_size: -
cdr3_length: 15
cdr3_aa: CASTKSGGNTGELFF
cdr3_nt: TGTGCCAGCACTAAGTCAGGGGGGAACACCGGGGAGCTGTTTTTT

d_call: -
j_call: TRBJ1-5
v_call: TRBV18
clone_size: -
cdr3_length: 16
cdr3_aa: CASSPFGLRSNQPQHF
cdr3_nt: TGTGCCAGCTCACCATTTGGACTGAGATCCAATCAGCCCCAGCATTTT

d_call: -
j_call: TRBJ1-1
v_call: TRBV5-1
clone_size: -
cdr3_length: 17
cdr3_aa: CASSLAPGGAMNTEAFF
cdr3_nt: TGCGCCAGCAGCTTGGCCCCGGGGGGTGCAATGAACACTGAAGCTTTCTTT

d_call: TRBD1
j_call: TRBJ1-5
v_call: TRBV28
clone_size: -
cdr3_length: 16
cdr3_aa: CASRDRGYMSNQPQHF
cdr3_nt: TGTGCGAGCCGGGACAGGGGTTACATGAGCAATCAGCCCCAGCATTTT

d_call: -
j_call: TRBJ1-1
v_call: TRBV5-1
clone_size: -
cdr3_length: 16
cdr3_aa: CASSLVYGGPNTEAFF
cdr3_nt: TGCGCCAGCAGCTTGGTTTATGGGGGCCCGAACACTGAAGCTTTCTTT

d_call: -
j_call: TRBJ1-1
v_call: TRBV15
clone_size: -
cdr3_length: 15
cdr3_aa: CATSRGEVRDTEAFF
cdr3_nt: TGTGCCACCAGCAGAGGCGAGGTCAGGGACACTGAAGCTTTCTTT

d_call: -
j_call: TRBJ1-4
v_call: TRBV2
clone_size: -
cdr3_length: 15
cdr3_aa: CASSGAEATNEKLFF
cdr3_nt: TGTGCCAGCAGTGGGGCAGAAGCAACTAATGAAAAACTGTTTTTT

d_call: TRBD1
j_call: TRBJ1-1
v_call: TRBV12-5
clone_size: -
cdr3_length: 16
cdr3_aa: CASGLVLGQKNTEAFF
cdr3_nt: TGTGCTAGTGGTTTGGTACTGGGACAGAAGAACACTGAAGCTTTCTTT

d_call: -
j_call: TRBJ1-4
v_call: TRBV21-1
clone_size: -
cdr3_length: 15
cdr3_aa: CASSKGTRADEKLFF
cdr3_nt: TGTGCCAGCAGCAAAGGTACGAGGGCCGATGAAAAACTGTTTTTT

d_call: TRBD1
j_call: TRBJ1-1
v_call: TRBV7-2
clone_size: -
cdr3_length: 13
cdr3_aa: CATSDRGHNEAFF
cdr3_nt: TGTGCCACCTCGGACAGGGGGCATAATGAAGCTTTCTTT

d_call: -
j_call: TRBJ2-5
v_call: TRBV25-1
clone_size: -
cdr3_length: 14
cdr3_aa: CASSDAAGQETQYF
cdr3_nt: TGTGCCAGCAGTGACGCAGCGGGCCAAGAGACCCAGTACTTC

d_call: -
j_call: TRBJ1-2
v_call: TRBV29-1
clone_size: few
cdr3_length: 12
cdr3_aa: CSVPVGSDGYTF
cdr3_nt: TGCAGCGTCCCCGTCGGGTCAGACGGCTACACCTTC

d_call: -
j_call: TRBJ2-4
v_call: TRBV11-3
clone_size: -
cdr3_length: 14
cdr3_aa: CASSLPGAENIQYF
cdr3_nt: TGTGCCAGCAGCTTACCAGGGGCGGAAAACATTCAGTACTTC

d_call: TRBD1
j_call: TRBJ1-1
v_call: TRBV29-1
clone_size: -
cdr3_length: 15
cdr3_aa: CSVVVVETGGTEAFF
cdr3_nt: TGCAGCGTTGTAGTGGTTGAGACAGGGGGCACTGAAGCTTTCTTT

d_call: TRBD1
j_call: TRBJ1-2
v_call: TRBV6-6
clone_size: -
cdr3_length: 15
cdr3_aa: CASSSTLDRVRGYTF
cdr3_nt: TGTGCCAGCAGTTCGACTTTGGACAGGGTGAGGGGCTACACCTTC

d_call: -
j_call: TRBJ1-1
v_call: TRBV4-1
clone_size: -
cdr3_length: 16
cdr3_aa: CASSLFVQGPGTEAFF
cdr3_nt: TGCGCCAGCAGCCTATTCGTCCAGGGTCCTGGCACTGAAGCTTTCTTT

d_call: TRBD1
j_call: TRBJ1-1
v_call: TRBV19
clone_size: -
cdr3_length: 14
cdr3_aa: CASSTQTGPTEAFF
cdr3_nt: TGTGCCAGTAGTACTCAGACAGGGCCCACTGAAGCTTTCTTT

d_call: -
j_call: TRBJ2-1
v_call: TRBV19
clone_size: -
cdr3_length: 11
cdr3_aa: CASRNGVEQFF
cdr3_nt: TGTGCCAGTAGGAACGGGGTTGAGCAGTTCTTC

d_call: TRBD1
j_call: TRBJ2-5
v_call: TRBV7-9
clone_size: -
cdr3_length: 13
cdr3_aa: CASSSRQGGTQYF
cdr3_nt: TGTGCCAGCAGCTCCAGACAGGGTGGGACCCAGTACTTC

d_call: -
j_call: TRBJ1-2
v_call: TRBV9
clone_size: -
cdr3_length: 15
cdr3_aa: CASSPQGQGYYGYTF
cdr3_nt: TGTGCCAGCAGCCCCCAAGGTCAGGGCTACTATGGCTACACCTTC

d_call: -
j_call: TRBJ1-1
v_call: TRBV3-1/TRBV3-2
clone_size: -
cdr3_length: 15
cdr3_aa: CASSHPGFMNTEAFF
cdr3_nt: TGTGCCAGCAGCCATCCGGGTTTCATGAACACTGAAGCTTTCTTT

d_call: -
j_call: TRBJ2-1
v_call: TRBV7-2
clone_size: -
cdr3_length: 15
cdr3_aa: CASSSGTARNNEQFF
cdr3_nt: TGTGCCAGCAGTTCAGGGACTGCCCGGAACAATGAGCAGTTCTTC

d_call: TRBD2
j_call: TRBJ2-1
v_call: TRBV15
clone_size: -
cdr3_length: 17
cdr3_aa: CATSRDPGGLGSDEQFF
cdr3_nt: TGTGCCACCAGCAGAGACCCCGGCGGACTAGGTAGCGATGAGCAGTTCTTC

d_call: TRBD1
j_call: TRBJ2-3
v_call: TRBV6-5
clone_size: -
cdr3_length: 13
cdr3_aa: CASTRTGSDTQYF
cdr3_nt: TGTGCCTCCACGCGGACAGGGTCCGATACGCAGTATTTT

d_call: TRBD2
j_call: TRBJ2-2
v_call: TRBV6-4
clone_size: -
cdr3_length: 17
cdr3_aa: CASSRGTSGTNTGELFF
cdr3_nt: TGTGCCAGCAGTCGTGGGACTAGCGGGACGAACACCGGGGAGCTGTTTTTT

d_call: TRBD1
j_call: TRBJ1-1
v_call: TRBV5-4
clone_size: once
cdr3_length: 15
cdr3_aa: CASSLVVQGGTEAFF
cdr3_nt: TGTGCCAGCAGCTTGGTGGTGCAGGGGGGCACTGAAGCTTTCTTT

d_call: TRBD1
j_call: TRBJ1-5
v_call: TRBV24-1
clone_size: once
cdr3_length: 14
cdr3_aa: CATSRGLSNQPQHF
cdr3_nt: TGTGCCACCTCCAGGGGGTTGAGCAATCAGCCCCAGCATTTT

d_call: TRBD1
j_call: TRBJ1-3
v_call: TRBV6-6
clone_size: -
cdr3_length: 17
cdr3_aa: CASSQRTGAQGGNTIYF
cdr3_nt: TGTGCCAGCAGTCAACGAACAGGGGCCCAGGGTGGAAACACCATATATTTT